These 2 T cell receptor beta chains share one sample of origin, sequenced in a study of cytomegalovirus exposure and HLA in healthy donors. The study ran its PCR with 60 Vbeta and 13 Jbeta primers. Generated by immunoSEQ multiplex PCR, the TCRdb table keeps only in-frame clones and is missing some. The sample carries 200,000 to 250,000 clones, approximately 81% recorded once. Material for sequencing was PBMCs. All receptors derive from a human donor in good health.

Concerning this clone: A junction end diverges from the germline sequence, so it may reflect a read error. As DNA, the CDR3 is TGTTCCAGCAGCTTACTAGCTAATGAGCAGTTCTTC. It specifies CSSSLLANEQFF. The genes are TRBV7-9 and TRBJ2-1, with D maybe TRBD2 (6 bases). Germline lookup yields CDR1 SEHNR and CDR2 FQNEAQ (reference sequence). There are 12 residues in the CDR3. Combining the CDR3 with reference TRBV7-9 and TRBJ2-1 gives the whole variable domain DTGVSQNPRHKITKRGQNVTFRCDPISEHNRLYWYRQTLGQGPEFLTYFQNEAQLEKSRLLSDRFSAERPKGSFSTLEIQRTEQGDSAMYLCSSSLLANEQFFGPGTRLTVL.

The CDR3 coding sequence is TGTGCCAGCAGCGTACTTCCAGGGAGGGGTTCTGGAAACACCATATATTTT. Translating it yields CASSVLPGRGSGNTIYF. V usage is TRBV9 and J usage is TRBJ1-3, with D possibly matching TRBD1 (5 bases). Germline CDR1 SGDLS, CDR2 YYNGEE. There are 17 residues in the CDR3. V lost 1 base to trimming and J lost 1 base, with 15 bases between them. Together with reference TRBV9 and TRBJ1-3, the CDR3 gives the full variable domain: DSGVTQTPKHLITATGQRVTLRCSPRSGDLSVYWYQQSLDQGLQFLIQYYNGEERAKGNILERFSAQQFPDLHSELNLSSLELGDSALYFCASSVLPGRGSGNTIYFGEGSWLTVV.